Here is one T cell receptor (beta chain) with its context. Its matching antigen is unknown. This CDR3 region has 12 residues. Trimming took 5 bases from V and 6 from J, leaving 13 bases between them. CDR1 SQVTM and CDR2 ANQGSEA come from the germline V gene. RNA extraction and reverse transcription yielded cDNA as sequencing template. Only in-frame clones appear in the TCRdb table, and some are missing; sequencing was by immunoSEQ multiplex PCR. Among 170,000 or so clones listed, 55% to 75% were seen once. This sample was included in a study of CD8+ T cells in alopecia areata. Study-level information: Treated patients took oral tofacitinib at 5 to 10 mg twice daily.

General study results and limits: Resident alphabeta T-cell populations of normal skin are likewise subject to sequencing in scalp samples.

Indicated treatment: oral pan-JAK inhibitor, 5-10 mg twice daily. The chain has TRBV29-1 and TRBJ2-5, with D maybe TRBD2 (6 bases). This sequence originates from a human donor with alopecia areata. The material was CD4+ T cells sorted from blood, obtained at week 4, from a patient treated with tofacitinib. As DNA, the CDR3 is TGCAGCGTTCTAGTTGGGGGGAAGACCCAGTACTTC. Protein product: CSVLVGGKTQYF.